This is a list of T cell receptor beta chains from one sample in a study of shared clonotypes between healthy human individuals. TCRdb's table, derived via immunoSEQ multiplex PCR, lists solely in-frame clones and lacks some. This sample has under 2,500,000 clones, with around 95% found just once. Sequencing was carried out using naive CD4+ T cells sorted from blood. These receptors were taken from a young man in good health. CDR3s include the opening cysteine and the closing phenylalanine or tryptophan. D genes are given only for firm matches. Clone size, where shown, is once, few, many, or a class for clones that have expanded.

J gene | clone size | D gene | V gene | CDR3 DNA | CDR3 protein
TRBJ2-2 | - | TRBD2 | TRBV7-9 | TGTGCCAGCAGCTTAGCTAGCGGGCCGAACACCGGGGAGCTGTTTTTT | CASSLASGPNTGELFF
TRBJ2-1 | - | - | TRBV5-1 | TGCGCCAGCAGCTTGGAACAGGGCTATGAGCAGTTCTTC | CASSLEQGYEQFF
TRBJ1-1 | - | - | TRBV5-6 | TGTGCCAGCAGCTTGTTTGTCAGGGTGGGCACTGAAGCTTTCTTT | CASSLFVRVGTEAFF
TRBJ2-1 | - | TRBD2 | TRBV10-2 | TGCGCCAGCAAGCGGGGGGGCAACTATGAGCAGTTCTTC | CASKRGGNYEQFF
TRBJ2-3 | - | - | TRBV5-1 | TGCGCCAGCAGCTTGGAAGGGAAGACCACAGATACGCAGTATTTT | CASSLEGKTTDTQYF
TRBJ1-4 | - | TRBD1 | TRBV5-6 | TGTGCCAGCAGCTTGGAAGGGGGCGCGGGTGAAAAACTGTTTTTT | CASSLEGGAGEKLFF
TRBJ2-3 | - | TRBD2 | TRBV30 | TGTGCCGGTTACGGCGGGGGGGGAGATACGCAGTATTTT | CAGYGGGGDTQYF
TRBJ1-1 | - | - | TRBV29-1 | TGCAGCGTTGACCGTGGGAACACTGAAGCTTTCTTT | CSVDRGNTEAFF
TRBJ1-6 | once | - | TRBV5-4 | TGTGCCAGCAGCTTGGGGCAGAGTAATTCACCCCTCCACTTT | CASSLGQSNSPLHF
TRBJ2-7 | - | TRBD1 | TRBV7-2 | TGTGCCAGCAGCTTAAGGGGACAGGGGTCCTACGAGCAGTACTTC | CASSLRGQGSYEQYF